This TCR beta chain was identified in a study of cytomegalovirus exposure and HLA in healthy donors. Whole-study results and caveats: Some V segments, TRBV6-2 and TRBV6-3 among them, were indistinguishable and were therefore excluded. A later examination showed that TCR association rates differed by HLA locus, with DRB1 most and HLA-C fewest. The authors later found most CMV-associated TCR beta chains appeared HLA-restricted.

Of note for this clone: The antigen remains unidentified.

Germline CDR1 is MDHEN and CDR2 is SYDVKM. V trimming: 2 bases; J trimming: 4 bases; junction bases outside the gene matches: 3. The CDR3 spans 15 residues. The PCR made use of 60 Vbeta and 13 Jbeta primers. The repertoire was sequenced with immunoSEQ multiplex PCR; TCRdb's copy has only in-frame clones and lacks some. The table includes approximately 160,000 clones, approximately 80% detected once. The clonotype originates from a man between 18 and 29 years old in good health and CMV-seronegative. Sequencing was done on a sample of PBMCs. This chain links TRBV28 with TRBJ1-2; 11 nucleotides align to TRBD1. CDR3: CASSLGGQGAYGYTF. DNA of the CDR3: TGTGCCAGCAGTTTAGGTGGACAGGGGGCCTATGGCTACACCTTC.